Following are 15 T cell receptor beta chains from one sample sequenced in a study of shared clonotypes between healthy human individuals. CD45RO-negative, CCR7-selected cells formed the naive CD8 fraction, which excluded terminally differentiated effector memory CD45RA+ cells. Profiled with immunoSEQ multiplex PCR; TCRdb holds only in-frame clones, not every one. The table records millions of clones, just under 95% of them present only once. The sample comprised naive CD8+ T cells sorted from blood. The source is a man aged 18 to 30 in good health.

This sequence joins TRBV28 and TRBJ2-7; TRBD2 is a possible D gene (5 bases). This CDR3 has 14 amino acids. Trimming took 3 bases from V and 6 from J, leaving 15 bases between them. The germline V gene has CDR1 MDHEN and CDR2 SYDVKM. The CDR3 spells CASSLEDLSVEQYF. CDR3 nucleotide sequence: TGTGCCAGCAGTTTGGAGGATCTTAGTGTCGAGCAGTACTTC.

The genes are TRBV4-1 and TRBJ2-5; 11 bases fit TRBD2. CDR1 and CDR2 (germline): MGHRA, YSYEKL. Trimming cost V 0 bases and J 4 bases; bases outside gene matches: 4. The CDR3 extends over 16 amino acids. This chain's CDR3 is CASSQETSGMSETQYF. CDR3 DNA: TGCGCCAGCAGCCAAGAGACTAGCGGGATGTCAGAGACCCAGTACTTC.

The rearrangement links TRBV5-1 to TRBJ2-7; D possibly matches TRBD1 or TRBD2 (5 bases each). V gave up 5 bases and J gave up 2 bases, with 14 bases separating them. The CDR3 is 14 amino acids. Germline-derived CDR1 and CDR2 are SGHRS and YFSETQ. The CDR3 protein is CASSSGTRAYEQYF. The CDR3 DNA is TGCGCCAGCAGTTCCGGGACGCGGGCCTACGAGCAGTACTTC.

In its sample, this clone was seen once. V is TRBV27 and J is TRBJ2-7, with D perhaps given as TRBD1 or TRBD2 (5 bases each). Trimming shortened V by 4 bases and J by 2 bases, and 12 bases separated the two germline ends. CDR1 is MNHEY and CDR2 is SMNVEV in the germline V gene (reference sequence). This CDR3 has 14 amino acids. DNA for the CDR3: TGTGCCAGCAGTTCCCACGGGACCCCCTACGAGCAGTACTTC. Amino acid sequence: CASSSHGTPYEQYF.

The gene calls are TRBV9 and TRBJ1-1; D unclear. Germline V gene lookup returns CDR1 SGDLS and CDR2 YYNGEE. The CDR3 spans 14 residues. V gave up 0 bases and J gave up 7 bases, with 13 bases separating them. The CDR3 spells CASSVDDNEGEAFF. The CDR3, as DNA: TGTGCCAGCAGCGTAGATGACAATGAGGGTGAAGCTTTCTTT.

This clone came up once. This chain uses TRBV5-6 with TRBJ1-1; possible D gene TRBD1, 6 bases. The CDR3 loop spans 14 amino acids. From germline, CDR1 is SGHDT and CDR2 YYEEEE. Trimming took 2 bases from V and 2 from J, leaving 10 bases between them. CDR3 bases: TGTGCCAGCAGCTTTGGCAGGGGAAACACTGAAGCTTTCTTT. Residues: CASSFGRGNTEAFF.

This sequence joins TRBV6-5 and TRBJ2-3, with D unclear. V lost 6 bases to trimming and J lost 0 bases, with 13 bases between them. The CDR3 sequence is 15 residues long. The germline V gene has CDR1 MNHEY and CDR2 SVGAGI. The CDR3 nucleotides read TGTGCCAGCAGACCGGGCCTTGGGAGCACAGATACGCAGTATTTT. This translates into CASRPGLGSTDTQYF.

The rearrangement joins TRBV29-1 to TRBJ2-7, with a tentative D call TRBD2 (6 bases). Germline V gives CDR1 SQVTM, CDR2 ANQGSEA. The CDR3 totals 13 residues. With 5 bases removed from V and 7 bases from J, the gap between germline ends came to 18 bases. The CDR3 loop reads CSVPPGDRYEQYF. The CDR3, as DNA: TGCAGCGTTCCTCCGGGGGACCGGTATGAGCAGTACTTC.

The V gene is TRBV4-3, the J gene TRBJ2-7; tentatively, D is TRBD1 (6 bases). In germline, CDR1 is LGHNA, CDR2 YSLEER. V was pared by 0 bases and J by 0 bases, with 9 bases between. The CDR3 has 15 residues. The CDR3 spells CASSQDAGASYEQYF. CDR3 DNA: TGCGCCAGCAGCCAAGATGCAGGGGCCTCCTACGAGCAGTACTTC.

The chain uses TRBV7-2 and TRBJ2-5, with D unclear. Looked up from germline, CDR1 is SGHTA and CDR2 is FQGNSA. V gave up 5 bases and J gave up 2 bases, with 21 bases separating them. The CDR3 runs to 17 residues. CDR3 nucleotide sequence: TGTGCCAGCAGCCCAGGTGCTTCGTCTAACACTCAAGAGACCCAGTACTTC. Amino acid sequence: CASSPGASSNTQETQYF.

The chain is built from TRBV7-3 and TRBJ2-7; possible D gene TRBD2, 6 bases. Germline V gene sequence: CDR1 SGHTA, CDR2 FQGTGA. Trimming removed 2 bases from V and 6 bases from J, with 8 bases in between. The CDR3 sequence is 12 residues long. The CDR3 bases are TGTGCCAGCAGCTTATTGGGAGGCGAGCAGTACTTC. It translates to CASSLLGGEQYF.

This chain joins TRBV4-1 and TRBJ2-7; perhaps D is TRBD1 or TRBD2 (5 bases each). The length of the CDR3 is 15 residues. Between the trimmed V and J ends, which lost 2 bases and 3 bases, there was a span of 14 bases. Germline-derived CDR1 and CDR2 are MGHRA and YSYEKL. CDR3 DNA: TGCGCCAGCAGCCAATTAGCGAGGGGATTCTACGAGCAGTACTTC. Amino acid sequence: CASSQLARGFYEQYF.

CDR3 DNA: TGTGCCAGCAGCCCCGGGACAGGGGGATTCGCCGGGGAGCTGTTTTTT. Protein product: CASSPGTGGFAGELFF. The genes are TRBV7-9 and TRBJ2-2; the match to TRBD1 covers 11 bases. V lost 5 bases, J lost 6 bases, and 8 bases stayed unmatched. Germline CDR1 is SEHNR and CDR2 is FQNEAQ (reference sequence). The length of the CDR3 is 16 residues. Full variable domain (outside the CDR3, taken from reference TRBV7-9 and TRBJ2-2): DTGVSQNPRHKITKRGQNVTFRCDPISEHNRLYWYRQTLGQGPEFLTYFQNEAQLEKSRLLSDRFSAERPKGSFSTLEIQRTEQGDSAMYLCASSPGTGGFAGELFFGEGSRLTVL.

This clone was observed a single time. Relative to the germline gene, one junction end is altered; a read error may explain this. The gene calls are TRBV15 and TRBJ1-5; TRBD1 might be the D (5 bases). Germline V gene sequence: CDR1 LNHNV, CDR2 YYDKDF (reference sequence). There are 15 residues in the CDR3. The chain's CDR3 is CATSRDAQGKQPQHF. The DNA for the CDR3 is TGTGCCACCAGCAGAGATGCCCAGGGCAAGCAGCCCCAGCATTTT. Supplemented by reference TRBV15 and TRBJ1-5, the full variable domain reads DAMVIQNPRYQVTQFGKPVTLSCSQTLNHNVMYWYQQKSSQAPKLLFHYYDKDFNNEADTPDNFQSRRPNTSFCFLDIRSPGLGDTAMYLCATSRDAQGKQPQHFGDGTRLSIL.

V gene TRBV7-3 combines with J gene TRBJ1-1; the D is unclear. V was cut by 5 bases and J by 4 bases, with 11 bases left in between. The CDR3 is 13 residues long. CDR1 is SGHTA and CDR2 is FQGTGA in the germline V gene. CDR3 loop: CASSAHKGTEAFF. For the CDR3, the DNA is TGTGCCAGCAGCGCCCACAAGGGCACTGAAGCTTTCTTT.